The present T cell receptor beta chain was sequenced within a study of shared clonotypes between healthy human individuals (dated by TCRdb to about 2020). Looking at the study overall: A couple of women and a few men aged 18 to 49 years were included in the cohort. For each donor, three plates each were used for CD4 naive and CD4 memory, two plates were used for CD8 naive, and one plate was used for CD8 memory. The study deeply sequenced blood TCR repertoires of five healthy adults to estimate repertoire size and the extent of clonotype sharing between individuals. Different laboratories and diverse techniques were used to prepare libraries and sequence TCR repertoires, to increase sequencing depth and limit assay-specific biases. Each donor's leukapheresis produced roughly between about 0.8 and 8.9 billion PBMCs.

The donors were healthy, HIV-negative adults with no recently reported acute infections or vaccinations. Only Caucasian adults living in Nashville, Tennessee, USA were represented among the donors. CD4+ T cells were enriched by magnetic negative selection, after which naive cells were positively selected on CD45RA and the negative fraction was taken as the memory subset. Blood was collected by leukapheresis, and PBMCs were isolated by Ficoll-Histopaque density gradient centrifugation and then cryopreserved in liquid nitrogen vapor phase. Analytical flow cytometry was used to check the purity and quantity of every magnetically sorted T cell population. Each sorted fraction had its genomic DNA isolated and then quantified by UV absorbance on a Nanodrop 2000c. TCR CDR3 regions were amplified from genomic DNA by multiplex PCR using the deep immunoSEQ assay. Genomic DNA extracted from each cell subset was distributed evenly over all wells of several immunoSEQ 96-well plates, and each plate served as one replicate. For sorted subsets, roughly 0.2 ug genomic DNA, equal to 30,000 to 35,000 T cell genomes, was loaded into each replicate PCR. Purified libraries were measured with a Qubit 3.0 fluorometer, size-checked on a Bioanalyzer 2100, and measured again with the KAPA Library Quantification kit. Every immunoSEQ 96-well plate was sequenced on a separate single-read 150-cycle Illumina NextSeq 550 flow cell. The source study handled its data this way. The immunoSEQ output contained only junctional sequences without quality scores, so filtering could not match that applied to full-length reads. Sequences were annotated with PyIR, a Python wrapper for IgBLAST v1.9, and V/J genes and CDR3 were assigned using IMGT germline references. Reads with weak V/J assignments (E-value above 1e-6), missing CDR3, stop codons, out-of-frame junctions, or ambiguous translated residues were removed. A V3J clonotype was defined by an identical inferred V gene, J gene, and CDR3 amino acid sequence. The percentage overlap between two repertoires was calculated by dividing the number of shared unique clonotypes by the size of the smaller repertoire. Richness of each repertoire was evaluated using RTK rarefaction, the Chao1 estimator, and Recon v2.1 estimates of unobserved clonotypes. Generation probabilities were computed with OLGA for all TCRbeta clonotypes obtained by the gDNA method from several donors. TCRdb took this table from immuneACCESS and kept in-frame rearrangements with V and J called. Such tables lack part of the clones; where checked against another copy, unresolved V genes explain under half of the gap, and the rest is unexplained. The V and J calls and the clone size are those of that table, but D and trimming were determined from the DNA. This sample comprises roughly 530,000 clones, 96% of them detected only once. The ten most abundant clones make up 0.05% to 0.07% of the sample.

General study outcomes and caveats: Sampling was restricted to blood, and TCR repertoires in tissues likely differ from the TCR repertoires found in blood. Sharing across a few donors was observed for about 4.8% of naive CD4, less than 4% of naive CD8, 2.3% of memory CD4, and about 0.4% of memory CD8 clonotypes. Clonotypes shared by all four sorted-subset donors showed higher generation probabilities than non-shared clonotypes. Rarefaction of sorted-subset datasets indicated incomplete sequencing despite the large sequencing depth. Because the study included only a small number of donors, the genetic and exposure-history diversity represented was limited. Estimated clonotype richness was generally larger for naive than for memory subsets. Pairwise subsampling indicated that sequencing depth was expected to affect the degree of clonotype sharing among donors.

Trimming costs V 2 bases and J 1 base, and their ends lie 10 bases apart. CDR1 and CDR2 were assigned from the germline V gene as SNHLY and FYNNEI. Including cysteine and phenylalanine, the CDR3 has 15 amino acids. Only the CDR3 part of the read is kept: 45 bases, read in frame from the first base. Details on this clone: Which antigen it targets is not known. Base-call qualities are not available, and no considerably larger clone is one nucleotide away.

This TCR came from a woman aged 25 to 39 in good health. The sequencing input was naive CD4+ T cells sorted from blood. This specimen's cell subset or site label, interpreted: CD45RA+ positively selected. The chain couples TRBV2 to TRBJ2-3; the D gene cannot be named for sure. DNA sequence: TGTGCCAGCAGTGAACAAGGGCGCGGCACAGATACGCAGTATTTT. Translated, it reads CASSEQGRGTDTQYF.